What follows are 20 T cell receptor beta chains derived from one specimen sequenced in a study of early stage breast cancer tumors. The protocol was immunoSEQ multiplex PCR, while the TCRdb copy is restricted to in-frame clones and leaves out a portion. The data contain about 36,000 clones, around 70% of them singletons. Sequencing used blood. Receptors were obtained from a person between 60 and 69 years old with breast cancer.

The J gene is TRBJ2-7, the V gene TRBV29-1; 13 positions match TRBD2. V shed 4 bases and J 4 bases; nucleotides not matched to a gene: 1. CDR1 and CDR2 (germline): SQVTM, ANQGSEA. The CDR3 is 13 amino acids. DNA for the CDR3: TGCAGCGTTGGGACTAGCGGGAGATACGAGCAGTACTTC. Its protein is CSVGTSGRYEQYF.

The rearrangement joins TRBV5-4 to TRBJ1-2, with 9 nucleotides matching TRBD1. The germline V gene has CDR1 SGHNT and CDR2 YYREEE (reference sequence). V was clipped by 2 bases and J by 8 bases; unmatched bases: 4. The CDR3 sequence is 13 residues long. CDR3 loop: CASSFRDRVGYTF. The CDR3 nucleotides read TGTGCCAGCAGCTTCCGGGACAGGGTCGGCTACACCTTC. Full variable domain (missing parts from reference TRBV5-4 and TRBJ1-2): ETGVTQSPTHLIKTRGQQVTLRCSSQSGHNTVSWYQQALGQGPQFIFQYYREEENGRGNFPPRFSGLQFPNYSSELNVNALELDDSALYLCASSFRDRVGYTFGSGTRLTVV.

The rearrangement uses TRBV5-4 and TRBJ2-1; weak D call: TRBD2 (5 bases). The CDR3 spans 17 residues. Germline assignment: CDR1 SGHNT and CDR2 YYREEE (reference sequence). Trimming shortened V by 1 base and J by 0 bases, and 14 bases separated the two germline ends. CDR3 protein: CASSLSTLAYSYNEQFF. As DNA, the CDR3 is TGTGCCAGCAGCTTGTCCACGTTAGCGTACTCCTACAATGAGCAGTTCTTC.

The chain uses TRBV5-1 and TRBJ1-2; D is perhaps TRBD1 (6 bases). V was pared by 1 base and J by 4 bases, with 14 bases between. Germline V gives CDR1 SGHRS, CDR2 YFSETQ. The CDR3 sequence is 15 residues long. CDR3 DNA: TGCGCCAGCAGCTTGATCATCAGGGGTGGCTATGGCTACACCTTC. As protein: CASSLIIRGGYGYTF.

This chain joins TRBV30 and TRBJ1-6; unclear D gene. Germline V gene sequence: CDR1 GTSNPN, CDR2 SVGIG (reference sequence). Trimming took off 0 bases at V and 7 bases at J, with 10 bases between the two ends. The CDR3 runs 14 residues. The CDR3 loop is CAWSVNRANSPLHF. The CDR3, as DNA: TGTGCCTGGAGTGTAAACAGAGCAAATTCACCCCTCCACTTT.

This clone was seen more than once but under ten times. The chain carries TRBV19 and TRBJ1-2, with D uncertain. Germline V CDR1 and CDR2: LNHDA, SQIVND (reference sequence). V was shortened by 0 bases and J by 8 bases, with 13 bases between the two germline ends. The CDR3 sequence is 14 residues long. CDR3 amino acids: CASSIDTGRKGYTF. The CDR3 DNA reads TGTGCCAGTAGTATAGATACGGGGAGGAAAGGCTACACCTTC.

The V gene is TRBV28, the J gene TRBJ1-5, with 7 bases identical to TRBD1. CDR3 length: 16 amino acids. V was clipped by 7 bases and J by 6 bases; unmatched bases: 15. The germline V gene has CDR1 MDHEN and CDR2 SYDVKM. CDR3 nucleotide sequence: TGTGCCAGCACCGCTCGGGGCAGGGGGAAGGCTCAGCCCCAGCATTTT. Its protein product is CASTARGRGKAQPQHF.

The V gene is TRBV4-1, the J gene TRBJ2-7; the D gene could be TRBD1 or TRBD2 (5 bases each). The CDR3 runs 12 residues. CDR1 and CDR2 (germline): MGHRA, YSYEKL. V lost 5 bases to trimming and J lost 1 base, with 6 bases between them. CDR3 nucleotide sequence: TGCGCCAGCAGCGGGGGTTCCTACGAGCAGTACTTC. Its translation is CASSGGSYEQYF.

The chain employs TRBV7-2 and TRBJ2-3; unclear D gene. This CDR3 has 15 residues. The germline V gene encodes CDR1 SGHTA and CDR2 FQGNSA. Trimming removed 5 bases at V and 1 base at J, with 13 bases between. CDR3 coding DNA: TGTGCCAGCAGCCCCAGTATGACTGGCACAGATACGCAGTATTTT. Translation: CASSPSMTGTDTQYF.

V is TRBV2 and J is TRBJ1-5; D is undetermined. The CDR3 covers 12 residues. Looked up from germline, CDR1 is SNHLY and CDR2 is FYNNEI. Trimming took off 1 base at V and 11 bases at J, with 9 bases between the two ends. The CDR3 is CASSEGGGSQHF. For the CDR3, the DNA is TGTGCCAGCAGTGAAGGGGGAGGGTCCCAGCATTTT.

The CDR3 coding sequence is TGTGCCTGCTATGGCACAGATACGCAGTATTTT. Translated: CACYGTDTQYF. This chain uses TRBV2 with TRBJ2-3, with D unclear. The CDR3 has 11 amino acids. Trimming pared 11 bases from V and 1 base from J, leaving 7 bases between. Germline V lookup: CDR1 SNHLY, CDR2 FYNNEI.

CDR3 in amino acids: CASRTRTGMRVTEAFF. Here the CDR3 DNA reads TGTGCCAGTAGGACCCGGACAGGGATGAGGGTCACTGAAGCTTTCTTT. The chain uses TRBV19 and TRBJ1-1; the match to TRBD1 covers 8 bases. From germline, CDR1 is LNHDA and CDR2 SQIVND (reference sequence). V dropped 6 bases and J dropped 4; count of bases not matched to a gene: 13. The CDR3 sequence is 16 residues long.

This clone was recorded a few times. This chain links TRBV6-1 with TRBJ2-1; D is undetermined. V dropped 4 bases and J dropped 12 bases, with 19 bases sitting between them. This CDR3 has 14 amino acids. Germline CDR1 reads MNHNS; CDR2 reads SASEGT. The CDR3 DNA follows: TGTGCCAGCAGTGTCGTACGGCTTACGGAAGGGCAGTTCTTC. Translated: CASSVVRLTEGQFF.

V usage is TRBV30 and J usage is TRBJ2-5; a possible D gene is TRBD2 (6 bases). This CDR3 is built from 16 residues. Trimming cost V 3 bases and J 5 bases, with 22 bases left between them. CDR1 is GTSNPN and CDR2 is SVGIG in the germline V gene (reference sequence). CDR3 amino acids: CAWRLDRDSMGETQYF. For the CDR3, the DNA is TGTGCCTGGAGGCTCGATAGGGACTCGATGGGGGAGACCCAGTACTTC.

This clone was seen once. The chain employs TRBV7-9 and TRBJ1-2; tentatively, D is TRBD1 (6 bases). CDR1 and CDR2 from the germline V gene are SEHNR and FQNEAQ (reference sequence). With 4 bases removed from V and 0 bases from J, the gap between germline ends came to 12 bases. This CDR3 is built from 15 residues. Here the CDR3 reads CASSSNRVANYGYTF. The CDR3 DNA reads as TGTGCCAGCAGCTCCAACAGGGTTGCTAACTATGGCTACACCTTC.

CDR3 region: CASSEALLSGKGNEQFF. The CDR3 DNA reads as TGTGCCAGCAGTGAAGCGCTTCTAAGCGGGAAGGGAAATGAGCAGTTCTTC. The chain joins TRBV2 to TRBJ2-1, with TRBD2 matching over 7 bases. Germline V gene lookup returns CDR1 SNHLY and CDR2 FYNNEI. The CDR3 length is 17 residues. J was trimmed by 7 bases and V by 0 bases; bases with no gene match: 12.

The chain combines TRBV27 with TRBJ2-4; TRBD2 aligns across 9 bases. J gave up 0 bases and V 7 bases, and 7 bases lay outside the gene matches. Germline CDR1 and CDR2: MNHEY and SMNVEV (reference sequence). This CDR3 spans 16 amino acids. CDR3 sequence (DNA): TGTGCCAGCACCTACCAGACTAGCGGAGCCAAAAACATTCAGTACTTC. It yields the protein CASTYQTSGAKNIQYF.

This chain joins TRBV15 and TRBJ2-5; TRBD2 matches 8 bases. The V gene's germline CDR1 is LNHNV and CDR2 YYDKDF (reference sequence). CDR3 size: 16 residues. V lost 0 bases to trimming and J lost 4 bases; unmatched junction nucleotides: 7. CDR3 coding DNA: TGTGCCACCAGCAGAGATGTGGCCGGGGGGGGAGAGACCCAGTACTTC. Protein product: CATSRDVAGGGETQYF.

This chain links TRBV28 with TRBJ2-7; D gene ambiguous. The CDR3 loop spans 11 amino acids. Trimming shortened V by 2 bases and J by 5 bases, and 4 bases separated the two germline ends. The germline gives CDR1 MDHEN, CDR2 SYDVKM. This CDR3 is CASSLRDEQYF. CDR3 bases: TGTGCCAGCAGTTTACGCGACGAGCAGTACTTC.

This chain joins TRBV7-2 and TRBJ2-7; 7 positions match TRBD1. J lost 5 bases, V lost 6 bases, and 4 bases had no gene match. Germline assignment: CDR1 SGHTA and CDR2 FQGNSA. The CDR3 extends over 12 amino acids. CDR3 nucleotides: TGTGCCAGCAGGTCGACAGGGCACGAGCAGTACTTC. Protein: CASRSTGHEQYF.